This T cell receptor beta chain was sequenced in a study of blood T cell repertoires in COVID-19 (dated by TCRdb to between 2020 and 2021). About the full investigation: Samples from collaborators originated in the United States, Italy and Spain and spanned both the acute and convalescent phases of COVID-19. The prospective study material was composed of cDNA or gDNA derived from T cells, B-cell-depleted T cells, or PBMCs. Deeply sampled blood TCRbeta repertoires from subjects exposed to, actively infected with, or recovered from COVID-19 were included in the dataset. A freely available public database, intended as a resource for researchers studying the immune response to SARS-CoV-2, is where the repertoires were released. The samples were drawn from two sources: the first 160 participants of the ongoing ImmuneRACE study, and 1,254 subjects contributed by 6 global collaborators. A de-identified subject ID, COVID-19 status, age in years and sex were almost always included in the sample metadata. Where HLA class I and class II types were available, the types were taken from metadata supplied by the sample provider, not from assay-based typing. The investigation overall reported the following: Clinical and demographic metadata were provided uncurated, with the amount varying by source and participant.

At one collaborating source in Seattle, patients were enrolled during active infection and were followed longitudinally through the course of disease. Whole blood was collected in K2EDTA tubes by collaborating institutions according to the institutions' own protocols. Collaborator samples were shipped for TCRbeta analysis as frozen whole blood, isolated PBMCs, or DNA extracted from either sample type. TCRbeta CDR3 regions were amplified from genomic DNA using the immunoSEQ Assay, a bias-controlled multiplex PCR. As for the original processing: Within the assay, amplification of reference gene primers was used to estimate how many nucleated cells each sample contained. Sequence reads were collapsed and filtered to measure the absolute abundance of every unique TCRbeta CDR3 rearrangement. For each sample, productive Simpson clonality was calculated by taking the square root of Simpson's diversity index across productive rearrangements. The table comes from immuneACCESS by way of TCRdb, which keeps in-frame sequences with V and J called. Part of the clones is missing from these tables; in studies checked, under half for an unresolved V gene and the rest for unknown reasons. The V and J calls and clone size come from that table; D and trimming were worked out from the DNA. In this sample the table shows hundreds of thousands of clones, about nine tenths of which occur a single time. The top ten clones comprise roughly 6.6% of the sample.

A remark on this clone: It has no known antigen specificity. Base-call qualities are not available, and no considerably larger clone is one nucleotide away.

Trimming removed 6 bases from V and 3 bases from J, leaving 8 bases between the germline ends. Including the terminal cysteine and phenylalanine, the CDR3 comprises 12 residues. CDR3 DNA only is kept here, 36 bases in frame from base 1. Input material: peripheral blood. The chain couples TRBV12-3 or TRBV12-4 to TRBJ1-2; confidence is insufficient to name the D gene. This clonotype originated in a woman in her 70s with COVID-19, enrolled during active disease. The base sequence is TGTGCCAGCAGGGGAGAGTACTATGGCTACACCTTC. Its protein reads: CASRGEYYGYTF.